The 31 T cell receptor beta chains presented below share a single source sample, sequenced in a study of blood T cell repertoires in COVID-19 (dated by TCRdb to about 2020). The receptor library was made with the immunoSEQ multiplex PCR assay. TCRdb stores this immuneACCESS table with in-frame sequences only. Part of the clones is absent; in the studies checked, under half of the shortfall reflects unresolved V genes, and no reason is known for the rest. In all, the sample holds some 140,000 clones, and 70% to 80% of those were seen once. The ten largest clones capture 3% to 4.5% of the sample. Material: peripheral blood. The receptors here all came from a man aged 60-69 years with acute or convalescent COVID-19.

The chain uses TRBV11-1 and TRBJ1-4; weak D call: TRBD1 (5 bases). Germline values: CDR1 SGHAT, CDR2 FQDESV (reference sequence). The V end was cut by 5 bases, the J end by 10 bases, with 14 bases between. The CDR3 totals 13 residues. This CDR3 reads CASSAETDRKLFF. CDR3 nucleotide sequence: TGTGCCAGCAGCGCTGAGACAGATCGAAAACTGTTTTTT.

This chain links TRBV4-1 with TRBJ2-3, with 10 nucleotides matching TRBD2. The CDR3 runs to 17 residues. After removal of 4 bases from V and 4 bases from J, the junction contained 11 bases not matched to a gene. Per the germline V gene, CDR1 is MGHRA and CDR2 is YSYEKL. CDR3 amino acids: CASSLVASGRQADTQYF. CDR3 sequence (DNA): TGCGCCAGCAGCCTAGTCGCTAGCGGGAGACAAGCAGATACGCAGTATTTT.

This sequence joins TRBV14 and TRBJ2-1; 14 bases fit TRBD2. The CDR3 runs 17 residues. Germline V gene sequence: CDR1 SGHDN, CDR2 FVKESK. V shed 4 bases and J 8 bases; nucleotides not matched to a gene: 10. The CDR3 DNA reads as TGTGCCAGCAGCCCCTTCCCGGGACTAGCGGGAGAGGATGAGCAGTTCTTC. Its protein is CASSPFPGLAGEDEQFF.

As DNA, the CDR3 is TGCAGTGCTACGGGCGGGGGGGAGCAGTTCTTC. Translation gives CSATGGGEQFF. The chain couples TRBV20-1 to TRBJ2-1, with TRBD2 matching 8 bases. The CDR3 runs 11 residues. The V gene end was trimmed by 4 bases and the J gene end by 10 bases; junction bases not matched to a gene: 3. Germline V lookup: CDR1 DFQATT, CDR2 SNEGSKA (reference sequence).

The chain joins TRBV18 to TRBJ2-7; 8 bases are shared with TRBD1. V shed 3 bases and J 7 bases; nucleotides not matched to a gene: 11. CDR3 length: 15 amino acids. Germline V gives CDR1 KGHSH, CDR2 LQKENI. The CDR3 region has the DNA TGTGCCAGCTCACCGTATCGGGACAGGCCTCGGGAGCAGTACTTC. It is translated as CASSPYRDRPREQYF.

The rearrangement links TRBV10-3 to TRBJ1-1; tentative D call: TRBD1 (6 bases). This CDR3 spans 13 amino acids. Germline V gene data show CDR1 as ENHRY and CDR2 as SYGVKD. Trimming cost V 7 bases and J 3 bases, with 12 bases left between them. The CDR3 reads CAITLNRDTEAFF. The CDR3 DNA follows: TGTGCCATCACCTTAAACAGGGACACTGAAGCTTTCTTT.

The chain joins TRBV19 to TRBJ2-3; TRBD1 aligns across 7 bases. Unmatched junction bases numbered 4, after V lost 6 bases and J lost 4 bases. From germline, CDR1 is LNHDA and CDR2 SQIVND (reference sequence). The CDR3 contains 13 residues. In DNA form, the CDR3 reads TGTGCCAGTAGACGACAGGGTGCAGATACGCAGTATTTT. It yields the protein CASRRQGADTQYF.

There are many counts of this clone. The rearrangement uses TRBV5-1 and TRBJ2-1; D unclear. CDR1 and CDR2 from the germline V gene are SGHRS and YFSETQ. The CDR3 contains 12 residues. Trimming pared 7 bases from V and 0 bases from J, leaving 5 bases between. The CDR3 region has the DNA TGCGCCAGCTATAGCTCCTACAATGAGCAGTTCTTC. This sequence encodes CASYSSYNEQFF.

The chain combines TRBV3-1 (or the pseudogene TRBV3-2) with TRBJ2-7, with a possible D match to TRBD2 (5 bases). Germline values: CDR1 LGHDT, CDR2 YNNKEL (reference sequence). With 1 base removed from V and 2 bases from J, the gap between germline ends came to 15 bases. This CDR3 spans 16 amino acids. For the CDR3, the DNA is TGTGCCAGCAGCCAAGGAGGTGGAGTGGGAGCCTACGAGCAGTACTTC. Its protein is CASSQGGGVGAYEQYF.

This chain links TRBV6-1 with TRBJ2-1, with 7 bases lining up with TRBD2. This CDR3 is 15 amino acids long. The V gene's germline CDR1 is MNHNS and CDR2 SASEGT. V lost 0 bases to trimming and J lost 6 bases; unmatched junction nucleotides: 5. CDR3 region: CASSEALAVFNEQFF. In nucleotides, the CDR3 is TGTGCCAGCAGTGAAGCTCTAGCGGTTTTCAATGAGCAGTTCTTC.

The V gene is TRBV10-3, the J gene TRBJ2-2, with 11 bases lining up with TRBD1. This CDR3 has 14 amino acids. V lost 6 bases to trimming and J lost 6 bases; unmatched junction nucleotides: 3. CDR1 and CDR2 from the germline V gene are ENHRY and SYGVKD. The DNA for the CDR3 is TGTGCCATCAGCGGACAGGGGGCGGCCGGGGAGCTGTTTTTT. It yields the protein CAISGQGAAGELFF.

CDR3 DNA sequence: TGTGCCAGCAGCAGAGAGATACTAGCGGGAAAGAATCGGGCCAAAAACATTCAGTACTTC. Translating gives CASSREILAGKNRAKNIQYF. The chain carries TRBV21-1 and TRBJ2-4; no DNA check was done on the table's D call, TRBD2. TRBV21-1 is tagged as a pseudogene. The CDR3 covers 20 residues.

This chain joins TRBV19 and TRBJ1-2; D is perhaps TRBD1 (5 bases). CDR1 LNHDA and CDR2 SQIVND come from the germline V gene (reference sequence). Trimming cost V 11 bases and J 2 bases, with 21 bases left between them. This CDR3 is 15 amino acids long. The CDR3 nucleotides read TGTGCCGGCTTGAAGAAAGACGGGGGAAACTATGGCTACACCTTC. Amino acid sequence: CAGLKKDGGNYGYTF.

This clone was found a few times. The CDR3 loop is CASSELAGKLFF. The CDR3 nucleotides read TGTGCCAGCAGTGAACTGGCCGGGAAACTGTTTTTT. This chain connects TRBV2 to TRBJ1-4; D not certain. Trimming pared 2 bases from V and 11 bases from J, leaving 9 bases between. Germline assignment: CDR1 SNHLY and CDR2 FYNNEI. The CDR3 covers 12 residues.

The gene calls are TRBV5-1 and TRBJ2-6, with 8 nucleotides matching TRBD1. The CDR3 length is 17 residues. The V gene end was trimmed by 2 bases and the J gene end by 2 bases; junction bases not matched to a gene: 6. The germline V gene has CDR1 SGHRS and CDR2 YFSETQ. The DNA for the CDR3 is TGCGCCAGCAGCTTACAGGGGGGTAACCCTGGGGCCAACGTCCTGACTTTC. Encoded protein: CASSLQGGNPGANVLTF.

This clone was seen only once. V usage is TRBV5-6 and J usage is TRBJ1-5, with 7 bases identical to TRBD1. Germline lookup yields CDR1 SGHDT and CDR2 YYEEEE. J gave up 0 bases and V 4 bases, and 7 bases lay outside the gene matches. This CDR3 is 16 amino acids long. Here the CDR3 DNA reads TGTGCCAGCAGCGCTACAGGGGCGAGTAGCAATCAGCCCCAGCATTTT. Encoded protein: CASSATGASSNQPQHF.

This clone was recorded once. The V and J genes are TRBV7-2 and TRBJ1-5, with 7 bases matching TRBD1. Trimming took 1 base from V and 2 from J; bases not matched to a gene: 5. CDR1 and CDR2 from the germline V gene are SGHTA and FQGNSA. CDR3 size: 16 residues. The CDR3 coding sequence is TGTGCCAGCAGCTTAGGACACAGGGGACGCAATCAGCCCCAGCATTTT. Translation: CASSLGHRGRNQPQHF.

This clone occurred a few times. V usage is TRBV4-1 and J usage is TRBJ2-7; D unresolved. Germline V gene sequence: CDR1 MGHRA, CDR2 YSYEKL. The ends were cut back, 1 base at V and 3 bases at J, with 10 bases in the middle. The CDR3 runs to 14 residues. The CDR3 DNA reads TGCGCCAGCAGCCAAGTTCCGGGTCGCTACGAGCAGTACTTC. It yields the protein CASSQVPGRYEQYF.

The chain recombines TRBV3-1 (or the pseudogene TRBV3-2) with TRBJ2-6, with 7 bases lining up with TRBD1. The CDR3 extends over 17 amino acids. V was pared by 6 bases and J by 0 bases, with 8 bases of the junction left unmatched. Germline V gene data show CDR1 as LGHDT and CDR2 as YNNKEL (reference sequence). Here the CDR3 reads CASSQRTGRSGANVLTF. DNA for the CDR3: TGTGCCAGCAGTCAGAGGACAGGCCGCTCTGGGGCCAACGTCCTGACTTTC.

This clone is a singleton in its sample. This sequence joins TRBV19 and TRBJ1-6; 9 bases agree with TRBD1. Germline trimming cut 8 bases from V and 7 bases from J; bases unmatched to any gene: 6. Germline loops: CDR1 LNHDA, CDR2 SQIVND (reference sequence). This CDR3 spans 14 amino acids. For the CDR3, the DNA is TGTGCCAGTCGCCGGGACAGGGTAAATTCACCCCTCCACTTT. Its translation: CASRRDRVNSPLHF.

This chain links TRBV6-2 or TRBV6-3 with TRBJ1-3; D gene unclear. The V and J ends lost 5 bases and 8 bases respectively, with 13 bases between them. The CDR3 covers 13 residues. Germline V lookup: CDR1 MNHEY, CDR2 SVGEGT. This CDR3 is CASSGLRADTIYF. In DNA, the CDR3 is TGTGCCAGCAGTGGGTTACGTGCGGACACCATATATTTT.

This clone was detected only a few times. The CDR3 nucleotides are TGTGCCAGCAGTCTACGGGGGGGGAGCTCCTATAATTCACCCCTCCACTTT. Amino acids: CASSLRGGSSYNSPLHF. The chain combines TRBV28 with TRBJ1-6; D is possibly TRBD1 (5 bases). The CDR3 loop spans 17 amino acids. Trimming pared 5 bases from V and 0 bases from J, leaving 14 bases between. The germline V gene has CDR1 MDHEN and CDR2 SYDVKM.

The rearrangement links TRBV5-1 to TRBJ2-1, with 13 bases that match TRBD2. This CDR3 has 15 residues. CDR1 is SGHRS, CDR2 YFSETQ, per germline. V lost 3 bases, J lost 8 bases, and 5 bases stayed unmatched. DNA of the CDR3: TGCGCCAGCAGCTACGGACTAGCGGGAGCGGATGAGCAGTTCTTC. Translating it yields CASSYGLAGADEQFF. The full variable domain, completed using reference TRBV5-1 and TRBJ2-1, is KAGVTQTPRYLIKTRGQQVTLSCSPISGHRSVSWYQQTPGQGLQFLFEYFSETQRNKGNFPGRFSGRQFSNSRSEMNVSTLELGDSALYLCASSYGLAGADEQFFGPGTRLTVL.

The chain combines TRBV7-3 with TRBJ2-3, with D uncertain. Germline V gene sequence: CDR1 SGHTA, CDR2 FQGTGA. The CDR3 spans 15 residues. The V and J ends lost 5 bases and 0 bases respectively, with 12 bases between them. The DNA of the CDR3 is TGTGCCAGCAGCACCACGCCCACTAGCACAGATACGCAGTATTTT. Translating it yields CASSTTPTSTDTQYF. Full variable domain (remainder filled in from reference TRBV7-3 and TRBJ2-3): GAGVSQTPSNKVTEKGKYVELRCDPISGHTALYWYRQSLGQGPEFLIYFQGTGAADDSGLPNDRFFAVRPEGSVSTLKIQRTERGDSAVYLCASSTTPTSTDTQYFGPGTRLTVL.

CDR3 sequence (DNA): TGTGCCAGCAGCTTGGCTAGCGGGTATGAAGATACGCAGTATTTT. Protein sequence: CASSLASGYEDTQYF. V is TRBV12-1 and J is TRBJ2-3; the DNA was not compared with TRBD2, the D call given in the table. TRBV12-1 is annotated as a pseudogene. The CDR3 spans 15 residues.

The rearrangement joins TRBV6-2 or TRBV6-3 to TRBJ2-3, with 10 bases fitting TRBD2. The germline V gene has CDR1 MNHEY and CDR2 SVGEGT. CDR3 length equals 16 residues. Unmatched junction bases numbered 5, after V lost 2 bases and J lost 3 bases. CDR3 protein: CASSYLASGRTDTQYF. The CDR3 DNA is TGTGCCAGCAGTTACCTGGCTAGCGGGAGAACAGATACGCAGTATTTT.

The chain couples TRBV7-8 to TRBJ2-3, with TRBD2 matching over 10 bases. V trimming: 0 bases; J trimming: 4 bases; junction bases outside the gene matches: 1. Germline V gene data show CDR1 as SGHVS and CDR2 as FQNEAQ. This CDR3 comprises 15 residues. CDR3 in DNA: TGTGCCAGCAGCTTAGCCCTAGCGGGAGCAGATACGCAGTATTTT. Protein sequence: CASSLALAGADTQYF. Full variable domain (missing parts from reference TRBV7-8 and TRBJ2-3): GAGVSQSPRYKVAKRGQDVALRCDPISGHVSLFWYQQALGQGPEFLTYFQNEAQLDKSGLPSDRFFAERPEGSVSTLKIQRTQQEDSAVYLCASSLALAGADTQYFGPGTRLTVL.

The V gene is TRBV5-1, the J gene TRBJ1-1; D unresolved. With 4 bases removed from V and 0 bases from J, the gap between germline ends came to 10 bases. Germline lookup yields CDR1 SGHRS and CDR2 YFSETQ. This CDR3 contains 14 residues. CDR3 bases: TGCGCCAGCAGCGACAATCTCCTGAACACTGAAGCTTTCTTT. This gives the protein CASSDNLLNTEAFF.

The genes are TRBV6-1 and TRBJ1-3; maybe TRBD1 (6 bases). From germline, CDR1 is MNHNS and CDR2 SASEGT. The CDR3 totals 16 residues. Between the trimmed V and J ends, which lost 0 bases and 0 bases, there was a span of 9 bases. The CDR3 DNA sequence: TGTGCCAGCAGTGAAGCTGGGACACTCTCTGGAAACACCATATATTTT. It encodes CASSEAGTLSGNTIYF.

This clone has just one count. The CDR3 loop reads CASHRVLINEQFF. DNA of the CDR3: TGTGCCAGCCACCGGGTCTTAATAAATGAGCAGTTCTTC. This chain joins TRBV5-5 and TRBJ2-1; D is undetermined. The CDR3 consists of 13 residues. CDR1 and CDR2 (germline): SGHKS, YYEKEE (reference sequence). V lost 7 bases and J lost 7, with 15 bases in between.

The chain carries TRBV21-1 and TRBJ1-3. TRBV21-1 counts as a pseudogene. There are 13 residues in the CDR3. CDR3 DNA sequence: TGTGCCAGCAGCCGGGGGGCTGGAAACACCATATATTTT. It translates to CASSRGAGNTIYF.